This T cell receptor beta chain was profiled in a study of blood T cell repertoires in COVID-19. Across the study: Sites in the United States, Italy and Spain provided acute and convalescent COVID-19 samples. Sources were T cells, B-cell-depleted T cells, or PBMCs; the material itself was cDNA or gDNA.

Original data processing: Reference gene primer amplification yielded estimated nucleated cell counts. Produced via immunoSEQ multiplex PCR; TCRdb's table is partial and in-frame only. The D gene and trimming were derived from the DNA, and the V and J assignments and clone size from that table. The sample includes 200,000 to 250,000 clones, approximately 78% seen only once; the top ten take over 9.5%. The germline V gene has CDR1 GTSNPN and CDR2 SVGIG (reference sequence). Trimming took 0 bases from V and 2 from J, leaving 18 bases between them. CDR3 size: 17 residues. The specimen sequenced was peripheral blood. This chain connects TRBV30 to TRBJ2-3, with D maybe TRBD2 (5 bases). The TCR comes from a middle-aged woman with acute or convalescent COVID-19. This chain's CDR3 is CAWSVGTTRPNTDTQYF. For the CDR3, the DNA is TGTGCCTGGAGTGTCGGCACCACTAGACCTAACACAGATACGCAGTATTTT.